Detailed here is one TCR beta chain. Original methodology: Estimation of nucleated cell counts relied on the amplification of reference gene primers. Clones were sequenced by immunoSEQ multiplex PCR, and TCRdb holds only the in-frame ones, with some missing. V and J calls plus clone size are reproduced from that table; the DNA served to infer D and trimming. Among about 470,000 clones listed, 87% were seen once. These data come from a study of blood T cell repertoires in COVID-19. Study overall: Sites across the United States, Italy and Spain contributed samples from acute and convalescent COVID-19.

There are 23 residues in the CDR3. Germline CDR1 reads SGHRS; CDR2 reads YFSETQ. The V end was cut by 3 bases, the J end by 0 bases, with 36 bases between. Recruits, aged roughly 18 to 100 years, lived in 24 US areas. Donors in Cohort 3 who had recovered were those with two negative PCRs, healthcare professional clearance, or resolution of their symptoms. This rearrangement joins TRBV5-1 to TRBJ1-1; maybe TRBD1 (6 bases). The specimen sequenced was PBMCs or T cells enriched from blood (not recorded which). This clonotype was sampled from a woman aged 18-30 years who had recovered from COVID-19. The CDR3, as DNA: TGCGCCAGCAGCTCCCAGGGGCACCCTCGGGTCTCTGGGAATTACAGCCTGAACACTGAAGCTTTCTTT. It yields the protein CASSSQGHPRVSGNYSLNTEAFF.